These T cell receptor beta chains were read from a single sample in a study of blood T cell repertoires in COVID-19. The repertoire was sequenced with immunoSEQ multiplex PCR; TCRdb's copy has only in-frame clones and lacks some. The data contain approximately 180,000 clones, 75% to 90% of them seen just once; the ten biggest clones take up 6.2%. Sequenced sample: PBMCs or T cells enriched from blood (not recorded which). These receptors were collected from a man aged 35 to 55 who had recovered from COVID-19. CDR3s include the opening cysteine and the closing phenylalanine or tryptophan. The order of the fields is D gene, CDR3 length, J gene, clone size, V gene, CDR3 DNA, CDR3 protein. The D gene is left open where the match is weak. Rows may omit the clone size; those that give it use once, few, many or a size class.

>NA|12|TRBJ1-5|NA|TRBV28
TGTGCCAGCAGTTTAGGCAGGCAGCCCCAGCATTTT
CASSLGRQPQHF
>NA|15|TRBJ1-2|NA|TRBV27
TGTGCCAGCAGTTTATTGGGAGAAGCTAACTATGGCTACACCTTC
CASSLLGEANYGYTF
>NA|12|TRBJ2-2|NA|TRBV28
TGTGCCAGCAGTCCCCCCGAGGGGGAGCTGTTTTTT
CASSPPEGELFF
>TRBD2|14|TRBJ2-7|NA|TRBV30
TGTGCCTGGAGTGGGGGCGGGAGGGCCTTTGAGCAGTACTTC
CAWSGGGRAFEQYF
>NA|14|TRBJ2-2|NA|TRBV24-1
TGTGCCACCAGTGACAGACTCCGGGACGGGGAGCTGTTTTTT
CATSDRLRDGELFF
>NA|14|TRBJ1-2|NA|TRBV15
TGTGCCACCAGTACCGGGGGTTTTATCTATGGCTACACCTTC
CATSTGGFIYGYTF
>TRBD2|15|TRBJ2-2|NA|TRBV4-1
TGCGCCAGCAGCCAGATGGGGACTACAACCGGGGAGCTGTTTTTT
CASSQMGTTTGELFF
>NA|12|TRBJ2-5|NA|TRBV24-1
TGTGCCACCAGAGACAGGAAAGAGACCCAGTACTTC
CATRDRKETQYF
>TRBD1|15|TRBJ2-7|NA|TRBV15
TGTGCCACCAGCAGAGATCCGGGACAGGGCTACGAGCAGTACTTC
CATSRDPGQGYEQYF
>TRBD1|13|TRBJ1-2|NA|TRBV30
TGTGCCTGGAGTGTCAGACAGGGTCATGGCTACACCTTC
CAWSVRQGHGYTF
>TRBD1|19|TRBJ2-2|NA|TRBV3-1/TRBV3-2
TGTGCCAGCAGCCAATATGATGGGACAGGGGAAGGTTATACCGGGGAGCTGTTTTTT
CASSQYDGTGEGYTGELFF
>NA|14|TRBJ1-2|once|TRBV10-3
TGTGCCATCAGTGACCCGGGTCTAGTCTATGGCTACACCTTC
CAISDPGLVYGYTF
>NA|14|TRBJ2-3|few|TRBV24-1
TGTGCCACCTCCGCTAGCGACTACTTGGATACGCAGTATTTT
CATSASDYLDTQYF
>NA|14|TRBJ1-1|NA|TRBV27
TGTGCCAGCAGTTCCGGGGGGGGGAACACTGAAGCTTTCTTT
CASSSGGGNTEAFF
>TRBD1|13|TRBJ2-5|NA|TRBV6-5
TGTGCCAGCAGAACGACAGGGCAAGAGACCCAGTACTTC
CASRTTGQETQYF
>TRBD2|14|TRBJ2-1|NA|TRBV28
TGTGCCATCCTAGCGGGAGTTAAAAATGGTGAGCAGTTCTTC
CAILAGVKNGEQFF
>NA|14|TRBJ1-6|NA|TRBV5-4
TGTGCCAGCAGCTTGCGGGTATCGGGATCACCCCTCCACTTT
CASSLRVSGSPLHF
>NA|16|TRBJ2-5|NA|TRBV24-1
TGTGCCACCAGCGGGGCCCGGGGGACAGCACTTGAGACCCAGTACTTC
CATSGARGTALETQYF
>TRBD1|13|TRBJ1-2|NA|TRBV27
TGTGCCAGCAGTGCGGGACAGGGGAATGGCTACACCTTC
CASSAGQGNGYTF
>NA|13|TRBJ1-2|NA|TRBV18
TGTGCCAGCTCACCCTTGGCAGGGGATGGCTACACCTTC
CASSPLAGDGYTF
>TRBD1|13|TRBJ2-7|NA|TRBV29-1
TGCAGCGTTCCCGGGGACAGGGCCCACGAGCAGTACTTC
CSVPGDRAHEQYF
>NA|17|TRBJ2-2|few|TRBV3-1/TRBV3-2
TGTGCCAGCAGCCAAGACAAGACTAGGATTAAAACCGGGGAGCTGTTTTTT
CASSQDKTRIKTGELFF
>TRBD2|14|TRBJ2-3|NA|TRBV18
TGTGCCAGCTCACCAATGGGGGGGACAGATACGCAGTATTTT
CASSPMGGTDTQYF
>NA|17|TRBJ1-6|NA|TRBV28
TGTGCCAGCAGCCGGGAGCCCGGGACCCACTATAATTCACCCCTCCACTTT
CASSREPGTHYNSPLHF
>NA|14|TRBJ1-5|once|TRBV19
TGTGCCAGTAGTATAGAGGGCAACAGACCGCCCCAGCATTTT
CASSIEGNRPPQHF
>NA|13|TRBJ2-7|once|TRBV2
TGTGCCAGCAGGCCGAGATACTCCTACGAGCAGTACTTC
CASRPRYSYEQYF
>TRBD1|15|TRBJ2-5|NA|TRBV9
TGTGCCAGCAGCTGGTCGGGACAGGGCCAAGAGACCCAGTACTTC
CASSWSGQGQETQYF
>TRBD1|14|TRBJ1-4|once|TRBV7-9
TGTGCCAGCAGCCCCCGACAGGGAAATGAAAAACTGTTTTTT
CASSPRQGNEKLFF
>NA|15|TRBJ2-6|NA|TRBV6-5
TGTGCCAGCGGGAGGACGTCTCCTGGGGCCAACGTCCTGACTTTC
CASGRTSPGANVLTF
>NA|14|TRBJ1-1|NA|TRBV7-6
TGTGCCAGCAGCTTGGGCAGGGGGAACACTGAAGCTTTCTTT
CASSLGRGNTEAFF
>TRBD1|15|TRBJ2-7|NA|TRBV9
TGTGCCAGCAGCGCTGACAGGGACGCGGTCTACGAGCAGTACTTC
CASSADRDAVYEQYF
>NA|15|TRBJ1-3|once|TRBV15
TGTGCCACCAGCAGACCTCCTATCTCTGGAAACACCATATATTTT
CATSRPPISGNTIYF
>NA|14|TRBJ1-1|NA|TRBV4-2
TGTGCCAGCAGCCAAGAACAGGGGAACACTGAAGCTTTCTTT
CASSQEQGNTEAFF
>TRBD2|15|TRBJ2-1|once|TRBV10-1
TGCGCCAGCAGTGATGGACTAGCGGGAGGGGATGAGCAGTTCTTC
CASSDGLAGGDEQFF
>NA|16|TRBJ1-1|NA|TRBV3-1/TRBV3-2
TGTGCCAGCAGCCTATCGCCAATCAGGGCGGGAACTGAAGCTTTCTTT
CASSLSPIRAGTEAFF
>NA|15|TRBJ2-5|NA|TRBV7-3
TGTGCCAGCAGCTTGGAACCGACACCGCCAGAGACCCAGTACTTC
CASSLEPTPPETQYF
>TRBD1|15|TRBJ1-3|NA|TRBV2
TGTGCCAGCAGTGATGGGACAGATTTTGGAAACACCATATATTTT
CASSDGTDFGNTIYF
>TRBD1|16|TRBJ1-2|once|TRBV6-6
TGTGCCAGCAGTTACCCGGGACAGGGGGACGCCTATGGCTACACCTTC
CASSYPGQGDAYGYTF